This T cell receptor (beta chain) emerged from a study of blood T cell repertoires in COVID-19. Germline CDR1 is LNHDA and CDR2 is SQIVND (reference sequence). V dropped 6 bases and J dropped 1 base, with 12 bases sitting between them. The CDR3 loop spans 14 amino acids. This clone came up once. Sequenced by immunoSEQ multiplex PCR; TCRdb stores in-frame clones only, minus some. The table lists 200,000 to 250,000 clones, approximately 77% of them singletons. This chain links TRBV19 with TRBJ1-2, with D possibly being TRBD1 (6 bases). This clonotype was sampled from a woman older than 75 with acute or convalescent COVID-19. Sequences were obtained from peripheral blood. The DNA of the CDR3 is TGTGCCAGTAGGAACCGGACAGTTAACTATGGCTACACCTTC. Amino acid sequence: CASRNRTVNYGYTF.